This is a list of T cell receptor beta chains from one sample in a study of T-cell reconstitution after alpha-beta-depleted transplantation in children. Via MiXCR, TCRdb re-called the PCR reads, giving one row per CDR3 protein. Among almost 250,000 distinct CDR3 sequences, 20% to 30% were seen once, and the ten largest hold more than 2%. Sequenced material: PBMCs, taken before TCRalphabeta/CD19-depleted stem cell transplant. Source of these receptors: a girl aged 2-10 years with Fanconi anemia, due to receive a stem cell transplant. CDR3s include the opening cysteine and the closing phenylalanine or tryptophan. The D gene is left open where the match is weak. Rows may omit the clone size; those that give it use once, few, many or a size class.

v_call,clone_size,j_call,d_call,cdr3_nt,cdr3_aa
TRBV7-9,many,TRBJ2-7,TRBD1,TGTGCCAGCAGCTCAATGGGACAGGGCGTCTACGAGCAGTACTTC,CASSSMGQGVYEQYF
TRBV7-3,few,TRBJ2-3,NA,TGTGCCAGCAGCTTAATCCATACCAGCACAGATACGCAGTATTTT,CASSLIHTSTDTQYF
TRBV12-3/TRBV12-4,many,TRBJ2-7,TRBD1,TGTGCCAGCAGCCCTCGACAGGGTCCCACTCGCTCCTACGAGCAGTACTTC,CASSPRQGPTRSYEQYF
TRBV5-4,NA,TRBJ2-1,NA,TGTGCCAGCAGCTTGGACGGGGGCGGAAATGAGCAGTTCTTC,CASSLDGGGNEQFF
TRBV20-1,few,TRBJ2-1,NA,TGCAGTGCTAAGACAGGCCCTACCTACAATGAGCAGTTCTTC,CSAKTGPTYNEQFF
TRBV6-5,NA,TRBJ2-1,NA,TGTGCCAGCAGTTACGCCACAAGCGATGAGCAGTTCTTC,CASSYATSDEQFF
TRBV29-1,few,TRBJ2-7,TRBD2,TGCAGCGTTGAAGAGTGGACTAGCGGGGGGATCTACGAGCAGTACTTC,CSVEEWTSGGIYEQYF
TRBV7-3,few,TRBJ2-2,NA,TGTGCCAGCAGCAAGGACGTGGGGACCGGGGAGCTGTTTTTT,CASSKDVGTGELFF
TRBV7-9,NA,TRBJ2-3,NA,TGTGCCAGCAGCTTAACAGTTAGCACAGATACGCAGTATTTT,CASSLTVSTDTQYF
TRBV15,NA,TRBJ2-3,NA,TGTGCCACCAGCAGGTGGGGGGACACAGATACGCAGTATTTT,CATSRWGDTDTQYF
TRBV10-3,NA,TRBJ2-2,TRBD2,TGTGCCATCATATCACGGGAGGAGAACACCGGGGAGCTGTTTTTT,CAIISREENTGELFF
TRBV4-2,NA,TRBJ2-5,TRBD1,TGTGCCAGCAGCCAAACACCGCCGGGACAGGTTATCCAACCCTCCCAAGAGACCCAGTACTTC,CASSQTPPGQVIQPSQETQYF
TRBV20-1,few,TRBJ2-6,NA,TGCAGTGGGCTTCGGCAGGGCACTGGGGCCAACGTCCTGACTTTC,CSGLRQGTGANVLTF
TRBV12-3/TRBV12-4,NA,TRBJ2-7,NA,TGTGCCAGCAGTCTCCCCGGACCAACCTACGAGCAGTACTTC,CASSLPGPTYEQYF
TRBV12-5,few,TRBJ2-3,TRBD2,TGTGCTAGTGGTTTGGGACTAGCGGGACTATCCACAGATACGCAGTATTTT,CASGLGLAGLSTDTQYF
TRBV23-1,NA,TRBJ1-4,TRBD1,TGCGCCAGCAGTCAATCGTCGGACAGGGCTTATGAAAAACTGTTTTTT,CASSQSSDRAYEKLFF
TRBV6-5,NA,TRBJ2-7,NA,TGTGCCAGCAGTTACTCGACTGGTCACAGATCCTACGAGCAGTACTTC,CASSYSTGHRSYEQYF